Below, one T cell receptor beta chain is given with its context. Sequencing used immunoSEQ multiplex PCR; TCRdb keeps in-frame clones, though not all of them. The sample has fewer than 150,000 clones, just over 90% seen once. These data belong to a study of T cells after somatic rescue of genetic block. V lost 1 base and J lost 0, with 7 bases in between. Per the germline V gene, CDR1 is LGHNA and CDR2 is YSLEER. The CDR3 runs to 15 residues. Sequencing input: peripheral blood mononuclear cells (PBMCs). This receptor was identified in a young woman. J is TRBJ1-5 and V is TRBV4-3; D is undetermined. CDR3 loop: CASSQVHSSNQPQHF. For the CDR3, the DNA is TGCGCCAGCAGCCAAGTCCACAGTAGCAATCAGCCCCAGCATTTT.